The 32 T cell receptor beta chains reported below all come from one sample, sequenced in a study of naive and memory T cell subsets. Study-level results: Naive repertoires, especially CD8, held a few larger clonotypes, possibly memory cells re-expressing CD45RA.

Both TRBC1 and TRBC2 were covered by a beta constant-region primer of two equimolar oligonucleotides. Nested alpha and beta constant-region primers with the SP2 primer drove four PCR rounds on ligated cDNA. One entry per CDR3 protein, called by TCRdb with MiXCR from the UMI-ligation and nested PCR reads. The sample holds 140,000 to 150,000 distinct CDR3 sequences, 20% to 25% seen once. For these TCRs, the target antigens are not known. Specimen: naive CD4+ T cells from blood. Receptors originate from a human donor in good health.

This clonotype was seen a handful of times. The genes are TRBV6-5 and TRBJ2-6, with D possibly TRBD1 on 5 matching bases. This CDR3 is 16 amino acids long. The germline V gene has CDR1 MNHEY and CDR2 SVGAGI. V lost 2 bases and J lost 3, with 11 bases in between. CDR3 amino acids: CASSYGQGGGANVLTF. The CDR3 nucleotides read TGTGCCAGCAGTTACGGGCAGGGCGGTGGGGCCAACGTCCTGACTTTC.

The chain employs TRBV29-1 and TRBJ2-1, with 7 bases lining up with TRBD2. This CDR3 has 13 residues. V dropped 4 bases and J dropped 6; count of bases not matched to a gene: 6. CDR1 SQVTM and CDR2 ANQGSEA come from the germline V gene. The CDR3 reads CSVGRLAGNEQFF. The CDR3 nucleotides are TGCAGCGTTGGGCGACTAGCAGGCAATGAGCAGTTCTTC.

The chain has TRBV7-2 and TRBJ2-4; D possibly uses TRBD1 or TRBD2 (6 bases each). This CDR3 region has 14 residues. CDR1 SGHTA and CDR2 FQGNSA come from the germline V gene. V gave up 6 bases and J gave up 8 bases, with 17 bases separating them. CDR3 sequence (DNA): TGTGCCAGCAGTTGGGGGGCACGAGAGCACATTCAGTACTTC. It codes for CASSWGAREHIQYF.

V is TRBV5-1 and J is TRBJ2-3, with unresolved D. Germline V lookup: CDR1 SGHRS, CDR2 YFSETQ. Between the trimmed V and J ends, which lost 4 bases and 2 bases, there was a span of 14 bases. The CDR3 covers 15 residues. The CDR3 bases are TGCGCCAGCAGCACCTCAACGGGTTTCACAGATACGCAGTATTTT. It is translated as CASSTSTGFTDTQYF.

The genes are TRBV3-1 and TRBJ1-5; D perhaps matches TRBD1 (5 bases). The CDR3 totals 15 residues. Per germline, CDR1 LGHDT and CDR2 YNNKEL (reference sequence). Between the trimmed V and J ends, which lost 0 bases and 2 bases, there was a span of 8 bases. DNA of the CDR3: TGTGCCAGCAGCCAAGATAGGGGACGCAATCAGCCCCAGCATTTT. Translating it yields CASSQDRGRNQPQHF. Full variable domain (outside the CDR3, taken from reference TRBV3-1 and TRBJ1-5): DTAVSQTPKYLVTQMGNDKSIKCEQNLGHDTMYWYKQDSKKFLKIMFSYNNKELIINETVPNRFSPKSPDKAHLNLHINSLELGDSAVYFCASSQDRGRNQPQHFGDGTRLSIL.

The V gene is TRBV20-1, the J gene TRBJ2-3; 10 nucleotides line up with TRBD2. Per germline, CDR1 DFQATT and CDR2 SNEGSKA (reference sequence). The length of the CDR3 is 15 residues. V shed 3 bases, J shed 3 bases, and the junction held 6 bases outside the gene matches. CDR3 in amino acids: CSASSGRLRTDTQYF. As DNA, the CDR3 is TGCAGTGCTAGTAGCGGGAGGTTGAGGACAGATACGCAGTATTTT.

CDR3 DNA sequence: TGTGCCAGCACCCCATTTCGGACTAGTACCCTCAGCTCCTACAATGAGCAGTTCTTC. Translating it yields CASTPFRTSTLSSYNEQFF. V and J are TRBV12-3 or TRBV12-4 and TRBJ2-1, with 7 bases that match TRBD2. The CDR3 is 19 residues long. J gave up 0 bases and V 7 bases, and 18 bases lay outside the gene matches.

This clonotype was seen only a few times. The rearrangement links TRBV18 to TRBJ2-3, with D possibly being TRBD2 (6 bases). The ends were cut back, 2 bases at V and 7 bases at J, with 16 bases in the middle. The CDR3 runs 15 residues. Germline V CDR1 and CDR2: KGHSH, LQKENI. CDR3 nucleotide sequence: TGTGCCAGCTCACCAGACCACTATCGCGGGAATACGCAGTATTTT. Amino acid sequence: CASSPDHYRGNTQYF.

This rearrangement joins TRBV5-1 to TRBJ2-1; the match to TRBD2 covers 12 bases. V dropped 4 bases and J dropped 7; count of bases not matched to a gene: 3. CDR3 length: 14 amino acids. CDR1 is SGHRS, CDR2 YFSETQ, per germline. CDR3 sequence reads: CASSGTSGWNEQFF. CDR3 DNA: TGCGCCAGCAGCGGGACTAGCGGGTGGAATGAGCAGTTCTTC.

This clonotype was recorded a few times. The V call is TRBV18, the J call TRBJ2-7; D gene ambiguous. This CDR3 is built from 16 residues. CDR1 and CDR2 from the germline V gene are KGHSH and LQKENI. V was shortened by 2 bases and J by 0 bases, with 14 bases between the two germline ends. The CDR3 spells CASSPSSGPTSYEQYF. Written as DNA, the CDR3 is TGTGCCAGCTCACCATCCTCCGGGCCTACCTCCTACGAGCAGTACTTC.

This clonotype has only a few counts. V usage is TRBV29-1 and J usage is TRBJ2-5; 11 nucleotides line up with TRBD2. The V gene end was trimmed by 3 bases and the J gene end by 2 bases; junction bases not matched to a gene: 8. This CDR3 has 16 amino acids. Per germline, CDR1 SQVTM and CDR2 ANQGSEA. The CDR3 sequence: CSVERGTSGMQETQYF. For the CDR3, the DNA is TGCAGCGTTGAGAGGGGGACTAGCGGAATGCAAGAGACCCAGTACTTC.

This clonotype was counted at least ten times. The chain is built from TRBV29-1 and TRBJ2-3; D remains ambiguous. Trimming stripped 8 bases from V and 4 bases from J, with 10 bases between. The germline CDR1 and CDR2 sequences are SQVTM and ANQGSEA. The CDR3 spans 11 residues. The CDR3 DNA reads TGCAGCACTCGTAGCTCAGATACGCAGTATTTT. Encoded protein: CSTRSSDTQYF.

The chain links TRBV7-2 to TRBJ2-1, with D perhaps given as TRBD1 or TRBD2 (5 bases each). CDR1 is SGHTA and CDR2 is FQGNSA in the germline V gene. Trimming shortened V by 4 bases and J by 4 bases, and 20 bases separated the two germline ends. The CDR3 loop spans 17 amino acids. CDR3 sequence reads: CASSSPGPITPYNEQFF. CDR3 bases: TGTGCCAGCAGCTCTCCGGGACCGATCACCCCATACAATGAGCAGTTCTTC.

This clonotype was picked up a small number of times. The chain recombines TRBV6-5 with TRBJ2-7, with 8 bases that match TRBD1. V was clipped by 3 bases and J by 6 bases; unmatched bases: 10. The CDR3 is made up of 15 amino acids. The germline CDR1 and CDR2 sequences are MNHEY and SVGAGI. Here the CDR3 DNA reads TGTGCCAGCAGTTATTCGAGACAGGGGTTCGGCGAGCAGTACTTC. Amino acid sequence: CASSYSRQGFGEQYF.

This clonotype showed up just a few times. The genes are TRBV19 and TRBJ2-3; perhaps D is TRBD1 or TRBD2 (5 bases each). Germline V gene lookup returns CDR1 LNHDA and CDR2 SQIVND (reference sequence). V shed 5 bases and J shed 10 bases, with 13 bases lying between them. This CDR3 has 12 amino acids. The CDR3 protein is CASSDRTGPQYF. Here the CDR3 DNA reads TGTGCCAGTAGTGACCGGACGGGGCCGCAGTATTTT. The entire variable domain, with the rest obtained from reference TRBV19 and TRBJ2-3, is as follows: DGGITQSPKYLFRKEGQNVTLSCEQNLNHDAMYWYRQDPGQGLRLIYYSQIVNDFQKGDIAEGYSVSREKKESFPLTVTSAQKNPTAFYLCASSDRTGPQYFGPGTRLTVL.

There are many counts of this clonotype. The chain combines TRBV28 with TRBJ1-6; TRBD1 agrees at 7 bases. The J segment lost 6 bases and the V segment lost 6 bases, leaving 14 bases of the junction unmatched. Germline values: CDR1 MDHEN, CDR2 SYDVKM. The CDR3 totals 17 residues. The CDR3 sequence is CASSPTPGQRFNSPLHF. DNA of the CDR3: TGTGCCAGCAGCCCAACGCCGGGACAGAGATTTAATTCACCCCTCCACTTT.

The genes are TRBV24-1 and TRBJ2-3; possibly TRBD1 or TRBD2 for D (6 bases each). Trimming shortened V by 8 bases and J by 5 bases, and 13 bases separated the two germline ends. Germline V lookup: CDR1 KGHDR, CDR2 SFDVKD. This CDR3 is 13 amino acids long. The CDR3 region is CATKGGAVDTQYF. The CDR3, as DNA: TGTGCCACCAAGGGGGGAGCGGTAGATACGCAGTATTTT.

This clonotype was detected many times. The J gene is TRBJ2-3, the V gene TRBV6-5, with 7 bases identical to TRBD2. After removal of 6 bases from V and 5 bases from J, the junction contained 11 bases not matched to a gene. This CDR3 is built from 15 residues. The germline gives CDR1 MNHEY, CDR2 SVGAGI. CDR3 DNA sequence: TGTGCCAGCAGCAAGGGCCTAGCGGTCGGAGATACGCAGTATTTT. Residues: CASSKGLAVGDTQYF.

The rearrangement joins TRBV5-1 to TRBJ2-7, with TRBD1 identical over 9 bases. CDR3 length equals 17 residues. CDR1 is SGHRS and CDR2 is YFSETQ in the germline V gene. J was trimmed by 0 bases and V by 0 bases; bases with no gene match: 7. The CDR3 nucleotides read TGCGCCAGCAGCTTGGCTGGGACAGGGAGCCGCTCCTACGAGCAGTACTTC. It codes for CASSLAGTGSRSYEQYF.

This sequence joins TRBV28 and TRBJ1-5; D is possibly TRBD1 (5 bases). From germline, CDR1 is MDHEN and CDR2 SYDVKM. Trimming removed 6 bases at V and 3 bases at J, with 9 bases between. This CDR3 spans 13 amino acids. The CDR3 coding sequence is TGTGCCAGCAGGGGGGGACCCAATCAGCCCCAGCATTTT. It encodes CASRGGPNQPQHF.

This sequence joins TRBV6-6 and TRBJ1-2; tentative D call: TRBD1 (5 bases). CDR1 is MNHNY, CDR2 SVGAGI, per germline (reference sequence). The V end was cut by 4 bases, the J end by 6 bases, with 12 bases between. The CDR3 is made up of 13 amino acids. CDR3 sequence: CASSSPGLDGYTF. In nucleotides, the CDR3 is TGTGCCAGCAGTTCCCCGGGGCTGGATGGCTACACCTTC.

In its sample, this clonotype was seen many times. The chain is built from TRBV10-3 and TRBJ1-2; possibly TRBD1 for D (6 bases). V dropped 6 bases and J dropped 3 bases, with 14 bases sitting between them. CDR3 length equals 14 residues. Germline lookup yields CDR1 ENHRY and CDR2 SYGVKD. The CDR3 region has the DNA TGTGCCATCAGGCACAGGGACCATCACTATGGCTACACCTTC. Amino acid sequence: CAIRHRDHHYGYTF.

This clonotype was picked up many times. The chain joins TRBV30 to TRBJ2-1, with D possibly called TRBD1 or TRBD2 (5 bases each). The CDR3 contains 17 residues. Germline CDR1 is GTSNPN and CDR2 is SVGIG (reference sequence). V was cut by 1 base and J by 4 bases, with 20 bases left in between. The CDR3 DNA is TGTGCCTGGAGTGGTCGCACCGGGACCCTAAAGTACAATGAGCAGTTCTTC. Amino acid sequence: CAWSGRTGTLKYNEQFF.

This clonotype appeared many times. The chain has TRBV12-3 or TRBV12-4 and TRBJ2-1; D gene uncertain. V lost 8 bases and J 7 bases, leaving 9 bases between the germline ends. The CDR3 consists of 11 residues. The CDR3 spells CASLDMNEQFF. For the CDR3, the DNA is TGTGCCAGCCTAGATATGAATGAGCAGTTCTTC.

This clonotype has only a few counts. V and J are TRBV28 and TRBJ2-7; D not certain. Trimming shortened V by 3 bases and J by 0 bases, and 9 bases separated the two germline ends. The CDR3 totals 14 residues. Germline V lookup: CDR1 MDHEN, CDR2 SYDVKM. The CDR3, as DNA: TGTGCCAGCAGTTTTAGGCCGTACTCCTACGAGCAGTACTTC. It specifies CASSFRPYSYEQYF. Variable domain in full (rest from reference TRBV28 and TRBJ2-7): DVKVTQSSRYLVKRTGEKVFLECVQDMDHENMFWYRQDPGLGLRLIYFSYDVKMKEKGDIPEGYSVSREKKERFSLILESASTNQTSMYLCASSFRPYSYEQYFGPGTRLTVT.

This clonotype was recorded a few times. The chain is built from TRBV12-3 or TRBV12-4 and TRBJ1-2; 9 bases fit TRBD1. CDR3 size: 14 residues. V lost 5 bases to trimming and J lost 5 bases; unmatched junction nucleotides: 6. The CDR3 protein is CASSTGDRAYGYTF. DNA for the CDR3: TGTGCCAGCAGTACCGGGGACAGGGCTTATGGCTACACCTTC.

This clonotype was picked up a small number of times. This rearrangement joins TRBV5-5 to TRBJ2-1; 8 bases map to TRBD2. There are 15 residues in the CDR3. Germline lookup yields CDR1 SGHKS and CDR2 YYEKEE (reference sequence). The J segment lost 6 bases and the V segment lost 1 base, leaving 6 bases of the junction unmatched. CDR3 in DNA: TGTGCCAGCAGCTTGTTGGGACTAGGGGTCAATGAGCAGTTCTTC. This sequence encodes CASSLLGLGVNEQFF.

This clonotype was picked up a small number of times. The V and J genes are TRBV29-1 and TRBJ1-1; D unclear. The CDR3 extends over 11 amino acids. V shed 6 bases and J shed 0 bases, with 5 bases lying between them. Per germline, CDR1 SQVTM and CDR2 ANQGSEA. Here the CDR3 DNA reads TGCAGCGTGGCAGTGAACACTGAAGCTTTCTTT. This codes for CSVAVNTEAFF.

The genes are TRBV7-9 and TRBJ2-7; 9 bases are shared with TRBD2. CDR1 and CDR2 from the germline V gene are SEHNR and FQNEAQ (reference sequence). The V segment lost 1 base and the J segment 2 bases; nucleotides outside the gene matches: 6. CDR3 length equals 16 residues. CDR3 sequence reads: CASSLVFQREAYEQYF. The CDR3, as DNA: TGTGCCAGCAGCTTAGTCTTCCAGCGGGAGGCCTACGAGCAGTACTTC.

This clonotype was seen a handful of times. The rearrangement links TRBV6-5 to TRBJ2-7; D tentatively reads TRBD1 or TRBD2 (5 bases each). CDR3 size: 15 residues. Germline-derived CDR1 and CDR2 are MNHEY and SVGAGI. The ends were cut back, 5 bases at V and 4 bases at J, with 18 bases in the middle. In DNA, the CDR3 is TGTGCCAGCAGTAAAAACCGGGACGGACGGTACGAGCAGTACTTC. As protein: CASSKNRDGRYEQYF.

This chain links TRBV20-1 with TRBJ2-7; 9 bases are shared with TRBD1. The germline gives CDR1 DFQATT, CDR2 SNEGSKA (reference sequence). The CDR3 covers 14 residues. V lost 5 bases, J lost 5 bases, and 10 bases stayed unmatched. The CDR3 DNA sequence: TGCAGTGCTTTCAACCCAGGGACAGGGAACGAGCAGTACTTC. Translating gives CSAFNPGTGNEQYF.

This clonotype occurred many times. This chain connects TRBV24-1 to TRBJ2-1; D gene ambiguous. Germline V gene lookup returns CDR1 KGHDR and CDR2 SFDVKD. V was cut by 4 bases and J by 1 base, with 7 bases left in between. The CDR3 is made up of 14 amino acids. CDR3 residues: CATSDLGSYNEQFF. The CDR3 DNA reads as TGTGCCACCAGTGACTTGGGTTCCTACAATGAGCAGTTCTTC.